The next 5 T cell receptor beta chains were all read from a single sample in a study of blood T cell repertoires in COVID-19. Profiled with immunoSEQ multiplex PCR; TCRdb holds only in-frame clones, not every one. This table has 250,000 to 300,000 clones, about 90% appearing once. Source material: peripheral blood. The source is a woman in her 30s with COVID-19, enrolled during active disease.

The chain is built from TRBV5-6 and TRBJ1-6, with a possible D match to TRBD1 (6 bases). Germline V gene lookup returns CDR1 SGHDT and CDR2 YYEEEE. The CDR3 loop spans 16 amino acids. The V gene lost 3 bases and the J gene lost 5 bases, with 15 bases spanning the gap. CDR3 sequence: CASSWGPTGNNSPLHF. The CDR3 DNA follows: TGTGCCAGCAGCTGGGGGCCTACAGGGAATAATTCACCCCTCCACTTT.

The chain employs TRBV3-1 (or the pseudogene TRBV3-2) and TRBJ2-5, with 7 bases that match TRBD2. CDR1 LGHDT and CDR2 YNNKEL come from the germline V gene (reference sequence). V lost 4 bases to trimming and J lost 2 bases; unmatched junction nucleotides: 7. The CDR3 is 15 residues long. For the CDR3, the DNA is TGTGCCAGCAGCCCATCCGGGGGGAGACAAGAGACCCAGTACTTC. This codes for CASSPSGGRQETQYF.

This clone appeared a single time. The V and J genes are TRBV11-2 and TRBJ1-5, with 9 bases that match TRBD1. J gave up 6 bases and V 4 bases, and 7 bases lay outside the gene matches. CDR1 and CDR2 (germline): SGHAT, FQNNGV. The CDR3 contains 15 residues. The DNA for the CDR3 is TGTGCCAGCAGCTACGGGACAGGGTGGGGTCAGCCCCAGCATTTT. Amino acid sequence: CASSYGTGWGQPQHF. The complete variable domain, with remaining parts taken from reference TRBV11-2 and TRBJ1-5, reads EAGVAQSPRYKIIEKRQSVAFWCNPISGHATLYWYQQILGQGPKLLIQFQNNGVVDDSQLPKDRFSAERLKGVDSTLKIQPAKLEDSAVYLCASSYGTGWGQPQHFGDGTRLSIL.

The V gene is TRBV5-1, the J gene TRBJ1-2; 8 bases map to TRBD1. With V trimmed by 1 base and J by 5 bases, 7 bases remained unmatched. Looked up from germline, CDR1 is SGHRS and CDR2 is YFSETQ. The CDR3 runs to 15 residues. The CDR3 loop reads CASSLNQGADYGYTF. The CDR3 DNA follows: TGCGCCAGCAGCTTGAACCAGGGGGCGGATTATGGCTACACCTTC.

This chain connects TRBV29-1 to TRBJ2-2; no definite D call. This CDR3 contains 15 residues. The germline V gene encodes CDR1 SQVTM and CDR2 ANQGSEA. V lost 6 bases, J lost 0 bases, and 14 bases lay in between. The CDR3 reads CSVVLPRANTGELFF. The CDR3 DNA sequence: TGCAGCGTGGTCCTCCCAAGAGCGAACACCGGGGAGCTGTTTTTT.